What follows are 13 T cell receptor beta chains derived from one specimen sequenced in a study of blood T cell repertoires in COVID-19. TCRdb's copy holds only in-frame clones and misses some; the assay was immunoSEQ multiplex PCR. The table lists roughly 50,000 clones, over 75% of them singletons. Material: peripheral blood. These receptors were collected from a human donor in a cohort sampled during active COVID-19.

V gene TRBV30 combines with J gene TRBJ1-1; 7 bases match TRBD1. This CDR3 region has 14 residues. J lost 11 bases, V lost 3 bases, and 15 bases had no gene match. Germline V gene lookup returns CDR1 GTSNPN and CDR2 SVGIG (reference sequence). Here the CDR3 reads CAWRGPATGLDAFF. The DNA for the CDR3 is TGTGCCTGGAGGGGGCCCGCGACAGGGCTGGACGCTTTCTTT.

This chain uses TRBV4-2 with TRBJ2-4; possible D gene TRBD2, 7 bases. Germline V gives CDR1 LGHNA, CDR2 YNFKEQ. With 8 bases removed from V and 3 bases from J, the gap between germline ends came to 17 bases. This CDR3 is 15 amino acids long. This CDR3 reads CASRRERGGKNIQYF. The CDR3, as DNA: TGTGCCAGCCGCCGTGAGAGGGGGGGCAAAAACATTCAGTACTTC.

The genes are TRBV2 and TRBJ2-2; D gene uncertain. The CDR3 loop spans 13 amino acids. V dropped 6 bases and J dropped 1 base, with 6 bases sitting between them. The germline V gene encodes CDR1 SNHLY and CDR2 FYNNEI. The CDR3 DNA sequence: TGTGCCAGCAGAGCCAAGAACACCGGGGAGCTGTTTTTT. Translated, it gives CASRAKNTGELFF.

The CDR3 DNA reads TGTGCCAGCAGTTTTCAAGCGGGAACGGACGAGCAGTACTTC. Residues: CASSFQAGTDEQYF. The chain couples TRBV27 to TRBJ2-7, with TRBD2 identical over 7 bases. This CDR3 is built from 14 residues. The trim removed 3 bases at V and 5 bases at J, leaving 7 bases unmatched. CDR1 is MNHEY, CDR2 SMNVEV, per germline (reference sequence).

This chain connects TRBV7-8 to TRBJ2-1; D is perhaps TRBD2 (6 bases). The V gene lost 1 base and the J gene lost 6 bases, with 16 bases spanning the gap. The CDR3 is 16 residues long. Germline V gene data show CDR1 as SGHVS and CDR2 as FQNEAQ. CDR3: CASSLGGVQMVNEQFF. The CDR3 DNA follows: TGTGCCAGCAGCTTAGGGGGGGTGCAGATGGTCAATGAGCAGTTCTTC.

This clone has a single count. The genes are TRBV7-2 and TRBJ2-7; 11 bases line up with TRBD2. The ends lost 1 base at V and 6 bases at J; junction bases unmatched: 2. The germline CDR1 and CDR2 sequences are SGHTA and FQGNSA. This CDR3 region has 14 residues. The CDR3 region has the DNA TGTGCCAGCAGCTTAGGGCTAGCGGGAGGCGAGCAGTACTTC. Protein product: CASSLGLAGGEQYF.

The chain is built from TRBV19 and TRBJ2-7; no definite D call. Per the germline V gene, CDR1 is LNHDA and CDR2 is SQIVND (reference sequence). The CDR3 is 15 residues long. Trimming took 6 bases from V and 5 from J, leaving 20 bases between them. CDR3 amino acids: CASSPNLTPTHEQYF. The CDR3 coding sequence is TGTGCCAGTAGCCCAAACTTAACTCCTACCCACGAGCAGTACTTC.

The chain combines TRBV7-2 with TRBJ2-2, with TRBD2 as a possible D gene (5 bases). This CDR3 is built from 15 residues. CDR1 SGHTA and CDR2 FQGNSA come from the germline V gene. The V gene lost 4 bases and the J gene lost 1 base, with 10 bases spanning the gap. CDR3 nucleotides: TGTGCCAGCAGCTGGGCGGGTTTGAACACCGGGGAGCTGTTTTTT. Translation gives CASSWAGLNTGELFF.

The chain uses TRBV10-3 and TRBJ2-7; 8 positions match TRBD2. Germline CDR1 ENHRY, CDR2 SYGVKD. Trimming took 9 bases from V and 0 from J; bases not matched to a gene: 7. This CDR3 comprises 14 residues. The CDR3 bases are TGTGCCATTGGGCGGGAGGCCCACTCCTACGAGCAGTACTTC. Translation gives CAIGREAHSYEQYF.

V is TRBV4-1 and J is TRBJ2-5; the D gene is possibly TRBD1 (6 bases). Per germline, CDR1 MGHRA and CDR2 YSYEKL. The V end was cut by 0 bases, the J end by 2 bases, with 16 bases between. The CDR3 length is 17 residues. The CDR3 nucleotides read TGCGCCAGCAGCCAAGATCCCTTTGGCAGGGGACAAGAGACCCAGTACTTC. Encoded protein: CASSQDPFGRGQETQYF.

This clone has a single count. This sequence joins TRBV28 and TRBJ1-2; tentatively, D is TRBD1 (5 bases). The V end lost 5 bases, the J end lost 4 bases, and 11 bases lay between the germline ends. CDR1 MDHEN and CDR2 SYDVKM come from the germline V gene. There are 13 residues in the CDR3. CDR3 sequence (DNA): TGTGCCAGCAGTCTGCAGGGCGGCTATGGCTACACCTTC. Its translation: CASSLQGGYGYTF.

The rearrangement joins TRBV28 to TRBJ1-5; D may be TRBD1 (6 bases). Germline CDR1 and CDR2: MDHEN and SYDVKM. V lost 3 bases, J lost 5 bases, and 14 bases lay in between. CDR3 length equals 15 residues. In DNA, the CDR3 is TGTGCCAGCAGTTTCGCCAGGGGTATCGATCAGCCCCAGCATTTT. Protein sequence: CASSFARGIDQPQHF. Using reference TRBV28 and TRBJ1-5 for the parts outside the CDR3, the full variable domain is DVKVTQSSRYLVKRTGEKVFLECVQDMDHENMFWYRQDPGLGLRLIYFSYDVKMKEKGDIPEGYSVSREKKERFSLILESASTNQTSMYLCASSFARGIDQPQHFGDGTRLSIL.

V and J are TRBV5-1 and TRBJ2-7; TRBD1 matches at 7 bases. This CDR3 contains 12 residues. Per germline, CDR1 SGHRS and CDR2 YFSETQ. The ends lost 2 bases at V and 6 bases at J; junction bases unmatched: 2. CDR3 DNA: TGCGCCAGCAGCTTAACAGGGGTCGAGCAGTACTTC. It translates to CASSLTGVEQYF.